This entry lists 30 T cell receptor beta chains sequenced from one sample in a study of shared clonotypes between healthy human individuals. TCRdb's table, derived via immunoSEQ multiplex PCR, lists solely in-frame clones and lacks some. The sample has 2,500,000 or so clones; around 90% are singletons. The sequenced sample was naive CD4+ T cells sorted from blood. Subset noted: CD45RA+ positively selected. These receptor sequences come from a man between 18 and 29 years old in good health.

The rearrangement uses TRBV19 and TRBJ1-1; 10 nucleotides match TRBD1. The germline gives CDR1 LNHDA, CDR2 SQIVND (reference sequence). V gave up 6 bases and J gave up 1 base; unmatched junction bases: 14. The CDR3 covers 18 residues. CDR3 residues: CASRKGQGGLVENTEAFF. The CDR3 nucleotides read TGTGCCAGTAGAAAAGGACAGGGGGGGCTGGTAGAGAACACTGAAGCTTTCTTT.

This clone was seen just once. V and J are TRBV5-4 and TRBJ2-5; 7 bases match TRBD1. CDR3 length: 15 amino acids. The V segment lost 1 base and the J segment 2 bases; nucleotides outside the gene matches: 5. Germline V CDR1 and CDR2: SGHNT, YYREEE (reference sequence). The CDR3 sequence: CASSLMGQIQETQYF. In DNA form, the CDR3 reads TGTGCCAGCAGCTTGATGGGACAGATTCAAGAGACCCAGTACTTC.

The V call is TRBV5-6, the J call TRBJ2-5; 8 bases line up with TRBD2. Germline V CDR1 and CDR2: SGHDT, YYEEEE. V was clipped by 4 bases and J by 5 bases; unmatched bases: 13. The CDR3 has 16 residues. The CDR3 here is CASSPPGLGGLETQYF. CDR3 nucleotide sequence: TGTGCCAGCAGCCCTCCGGGACTAGGGGGACTCGAGACCCAGTACTTC. Looking up the rest from reference TRBV5-6 and TRBJ2-5 gives the full variable domain: DAGVTQSPTHLIKTRGQQVTLRCSPKSGHDTVSWYQQALGQGPQFIFQYYEEEERQRGNFPDRFSGHQFPNYSSELNVNALLLGDSALYLCASSPPGLGGLETQYFGPGTRLLVL.

The V call is TRBV6-4, the J call TRBJ2-7; D is perhaps TRBD1 (6 bases). Trimming stripped 8 bases from V and 6 bases from J, with 23 bases between. Germline CDR1 reads MRHNA; CDR2 reads SNTAGT. This CDR3 is built from 15 residues. CDR3 amino acids: CASHSQARGNGEQYF. The CDR3, as DNA: TGTGCCAGCCATAGCCAAGCGAGGGGGAATGGCGAGCAGTACTTC.

The rearrangement uses TRBV7-2 and TRBJ2-7, with TRBD2 matching over 7 bases. V lost 4 bases, J lost 3 bases, and 6 bases stayed unmatched. Per germline, CDR1 SGHTA and CDR2 FQGNSA. The CDR3 runs to 14 residues. The CDR3 sequence is CASSSRGGVYEQYF. DNA of the CDR3: TGTGCCAGCAGCTCCCGTGGGGGGGTCTACGAGCAGTACTTC.

To note about this clone: Other DNA sequences from this sample encode an identical CDR3 as well. The rearrangement links TRBV9 to TRBJ2-2; D is tentatively TRBD1 or TRBD2 (5 bases each). Germline lookup yields CDR1 SGDLS and CDR2 YYNGEE. This CDR3 comprises 14 residues. V was clipped by 3 bases and J by 1 base, with 7 bases between them. CDR3 loop: CASSARGNTGELFF. CDR3 nucleotides: TGTGCCAGCAGCGCGAGGGGGAACACCGGGGAGCTGTTTTTT.

The rearrangement links TRBV4-1 to TRBJ1-3, with D possibly matching TRBD1 (6 bases). Between the trimmed V and J ends, which lost 0 bases and 0 bases, there was a span of 12 bases. Per germline, CDR1 MGHRA and CDR2 YSYEKL. The CDR3 extends over 17 amino acids. CDR3 coding DNA: TGCGCCAGCAGCCAAGAGGGGGGCAGGGGCTCTGGAAACACCATATATTTT. This codes for CASSQEGGRGSGNTIYF.

The V gene is TRBV15, the J gene TRBJ1-4, with 7 bases aligning to TRBD1. Germline V CDR1 and CDR2: LNHNV, YYDKDF (reference sequence). There are 16 residues in the CDR3. With 5 bases clipped from V and 2 bases from J, the junction kept 8 bases outside the gene matches. The CDR3 here is CATSFNPQGTNEKLFF. CDR3 nucleotides: TGTGCCACCAGCTTTAATCCACAGGGGACTAATGAAAAACTGTTTTTT.

The V gene is TRBV23-1, the J gene TRBJ1-6; D not resolved. TRBV23-1 is treated as an ORF (open reading frame) with a function not yet certain. The CDR3 spans 15 residues. The ends were cut back, 3 bases at V and 12 bases at J, with 18 bases in the middle. CDR3 in amino acids: CASSHPIGRPKPLHF. Written as DNA, the CDR3 is TGCGCCAGCAGTCACCCCATAGGCCGTCCCAAACCCCTCCACTTT.

The rearrangement uses TRBV5-6 and TRBJ2-2; D is ambiguous. The CDR3 runs to 15 residues. With 0 bases removed from V and 4 bases from J, the gap between germline ends came to 10 bases. Germline CDR1 reads SGHDT; CDR2 reads YYEEEE. CDR3 sequence reads: CASSLGRFLTGELFF. CDR3 DNA sequence: TGTGCCAGCAGCTTGGGTCGGTTTCTCACCGGGGAGCTGTTTTTT.

This clone has a handful of counts. The chain has TRBV7-8 and TRBJ2-5; 7 bases are a match to TRBD1. The J segment lost 3 bases and the V segment lost 4 bases, leaving 2 bases of the junction unmatched. Per the germline V gene, CDR1 is SGHVS and CDR2 is FQNEAQ. The CDR3 is 13 amino acids. DNA of the CDR3: TGTGCCAGCAGCTCGGACAGGAAAGAGACCCAGTACTTC. As protein: CASSSDRKETQYF.

V is TRBV6-5 and J is TRBJ2-4, with 8 bases matching TRBD2. J was trimmed by 8 bases and V by 7 bases; bases with no gene match: 10. CDR1 is MNHEY, CDR2 SVGAGI, per germline. The CDR3 covers 14 residues. CDR3 in DNA: TGTGCCAGCACCTCAGCGGGGGAGTGGGACATTCAGTACTTC. Its translation: CASTSAGEWDIQYF.

This rearrangement joins TRBV5-4 to TRBJ2-3, with D tentatively TRBD1 (5 bases). Germline CDR1 reads SGHNT; CDR2 reads YYREEE (reference sequence). This CDR3 is 15 amino acids long. Trimming took off 3 bases at V and 0 bases at J, with 11 bases between the two ends. The CDR3 sequence: CASSWGGGSTDTQYF. CDR3 DNA sequence: TGTGCCAGCAGCTGGGGCGGCGGTAGCACAGATACGCAGTATTTT.

The J gene is TRBJ2-3, the V gene TRBV19; 8 bases are a match to TRBD2. CDR3 size: 15 residues. The V gene end was trimmed by 6 bases and the J gene end by 6 bases; junction bases not matched to a gene: 11. Germline V gives CDR1 LNHDA, CDR2 SQIVND (reference sequence). CDR3: CASRPTSGGRDTQYF. As DNA, the CDR3 is TGTGCCAGTAGACCTACTAGCGGAGGGCGGGATACGCAGTATTTT.

The chain has TRBV10-3 and TRBJ1-6, with 7 bases lining up with TRBD1. The CDR3 runs to 14 residues. Germline loops: CDR1 ENHRY, CDR2 SYGVKD. V gave up 4 bases and J gave up 10 bases; unmatched junction bases: 7. The CDR3 bases are TGTGCCATCAGTGGGGACAGCCTGGGCTCACCCCTCCACTTT. As protein: CAISGDSLGSPLHF.

This clone was detected a few times. The chain uses TRBV5-1 and TRBJ1-1; TRBD1 aligns across 7 bases. This CDR3 contains 13 residues. Germline V lookup: CDR1 SGHRS, CDR2 YFSETQ. The ends lost 4 bases at V and 4 bases at J; junction bases unmatched: 4. CDR3 protein: CASSQAGGTEAFF. The CDR3 nucleotides read TGCGCCAGCAGCCAGGCAGGGGGCACTGAAGCTTTCTTT.

The V gene is TRBV5-4, the J gene TRBJ1-2, with D perhaps TRBD1 (5 bases). There are 16 residues in the CDR3. The V gene's germline CDR1 is SGHNT and CDR2 YYREEE (reference sequence). The V gene lost 0 bases and the J gene lost 4 bases, with 16 bases spanning the gap. The CDR3 is CASSLAGGQPIYGYTF. Written as DNA, the CDR3 is TGTGCCAGCAGCTTGGCGGGCGGACAACCTATCTATGGCTACACCTTC.

The rearrangement uses TRBV7-9 and TRBJ2-1; D is possibly TRBD1 or TRBD2 (5 bases each). Trimming took off 6 bases at V and 4 bases at J, with 16 bases between the two ends. The CDR3 is 15 residues long. CDR1 and CDR2 (germline): SEHNR, FQNEAQ (reference sequence). The CDR3 loop is CASRSGTRVYNEQFF. CDR3 nucleotides: TGTGCCAGCAGATCCGGGACGCGGGTGTACAATGAGCAGTTCTTC.

The V gene is TRBV1, the J gene TRBJ2-2. TRBV1 corresponds to a pseudogene. CDR3 length equals 12 residues. In nucleotides, the CDR3 is TGCACCAGCATCAGACCGACCGGGGAGCTGTTTTTT. Translation: CTSIRPTGELFF.

V and J are TRBV7-8 and TRBJ1-1, with no clear D. The V end was cut by 5 bases, the J end by 11 bases, with 15 bases between. Germline CDR1 is SGHVS and CDR2 is FQNEAQ. The CDR3 totals 12 residues. The CDR3 is CASSPQQRSAFF. The CDR3 DNA sequence: TGTGCCAGCAGCCCGCAACAGAGGTCCGCTTTCTTT. Drawing the rest from reference TRBV7-8 and TRBJ1-1, the complete variable domain is GAGVSQSPRYKVAKRGQDVALRCDPISGHVSLFWYQQALGQGPEFLTYFQNEAQLDKSGLPSDRFFAERPEGSVSTLKIQRTQQEDSAVYLCASSPQQRSAFFGQGTRLTVV.

This chain connects TRBV7-2 to TRBJ2-7, with 8 nucleotides matching TRBD2. Germline trimming cut 4 bases from V and 2 bases from J; bases unmatched to any gene: 4. The CDR3 has 14 amino acids. Germline CDR1 reads SGHTA; CDR2 reads FQGNSA. This CDR3 is CASSYSGSAYEQYF. The CDR3 DNA is TGTGCCAGCAGCTACAGCGGGAGTGCCTACGAGCAGTACTTC.

The chain links TRBV7-2 to TRBJ2-5, with D possibly being TRBD1 (6 bases). With 6 bases removed from V and 1 base from J, the gap between germline ends came to 9 bases. This CDR3 contains 13 residues. The germline V gene has CDR1 SGHTA and CDR2 FQGNSA. The CDR3 here is CASRNRAQETQYF. CDR3 sequence (DNA): TGTGCCAGCAGAAACAGGGCCCAAGAGACCCAGTACTTC.

The chain uses TRBV5-4 and TRBJ2-7; TRBD2 is a possible D gene (7 bases). There are 16 residues in the CDR3. V lost 4 bases to trimming and J lost 3 bases, with 20 bases between them. The germline CDR1 and CDR2 sequences are SGHNT and YYREEE (reference sequence). The CDR3 here is CASSPGGSQGLYEQYF. CDR3 in DNA: TGTGCCAGCAGCCCGGGGGGCTCTCAAGGCCTCTACGAGCAGTACTTC.

The V gene is TRBV4-1, the J gene TRBJ1-1, with D perhaps TRBD1 (6 bases). Germline assignment: CDR1 MGHRA and CDR2 YSYEKL. V gave up 2 bases and J gave up 1 base, with 14 bases separating them. This CDR3 is built from 16 residues. The CDR3 loop is CASSQQRQDWNTEAFF. The CDR3 nucleotides are TGCGCCAGCAGCCAACAAAGACAGGATTGGAACACTGAAGCTTTCTTT.

The chain carries TRBV5-1 and TRBJ2-5; perhaps D is TRBD1 or TRBD2 (5 bases each). The CDR3 has 16 residues. Germline assignment: CDR1 SGHRS and CDR2 YFSETQ. Trimming shortened V by 0 bases and J by 1 base, and 13 bases separated the two germline ends. CDR3: CASSLEGSRGQETQYF. CDR3 sequence (DNA): TGCGCCAGCAGCTTGGAAGGGTCGAGGGGCCAAGAGACCCAGTACTTC.

In its sample, this clone was seen a few times. The chain joins TRBV10-3 to TRBJ1-2; tentatively, D is TRBD1 (6 bases). This CDR3 has 12 residues. Germline CDR1 is ENHRY and CDR2 is SYGVKD. Trimming pared 7 bases from V and 6 bases from J, leaving 12 bases between. The CDR3 bases are TGTGCCATCACTAAGGGGGGGAATGGCTACACCTTC. It yields the protein CAITKGGNGYTF.

The chain combines TRBV7-9 with TRBJ2-5; 11 bases line up with TRBD2. CDR3 length: 16 amino acids. The V and J ends lost 3 bases and 6 bases, in that order; junction bases with no gene match: 9. CDR1 and CDR2 from the germline V gene are SEHNR and FQNEAQ (reference sequence). CDR3 sequence (DNA): TGTGCCAGCAGCTTCAGCACCGGGACTAGCGGAAAGACCCAGTACTTC. Amino acids: CASSFSTGTSGKTQYF.

This clone came up a few times. The identical CDR3 is also encoded by other nucleotide sequences in the sample. The chain carries TRBV7-2 and TRBJ1-5; D ambiguous. V lost 1 base and J 6 bases, leaving 7 bases between the germline ends. The CDR3 consists of 13 residues. In germline, CDR1 is SGHTA, CDR2 FQGNSA. CDR3 sequence: CASSLVSGQPQHF. The CDR3 DNA sequence: TGTGCCAGCAGCTTAGTCTCGGGTCAGCCCCAGCATTTT.

This sequence joins TRBV2 and TRBJ1-4; 8 nucleotides agree with TRBD1. The CDR3 covers 15 residues. With 5 bases clipped from V and 8 bases from J, the junction kept 10 bases outside the gene matches. Germline values: CDR1 SNHLY, CDR2 FYNNEI. The CDR3 DNA follows: TGTGCCAGCAGTTCAGCGGGGCAGGGGGCAGAAAAACTGTTTTTT. It codes for CASSSAGQGAEKLFF. The full variable domain, in which reference TRBV2 and TRBJ1-4 provide the parts outside the CDR3, is EPEVTQTPSHQVTQMGQEVILRCVPISNHLYFYWYRQILGQKVEFLVSFYNNEISEKSEIFDDQFSVERPDGSNFTLKIRSTKLEDSAMYFCASSSAGQGAEKLFFGSGTQLSVL.

The chain employs TRBV25-1 and TRBJ2-3; the D is unclear. Trimming left V 3 bases short and J 6 bases short, with 16 bases between. CDR1 is MGHDK and CDR2 is SYGVNS in the germline V gene. The CDR3 runs to 15 residues. The CDR3 nucleotides are TGTGCCAGCAGTGATTCCGCCGTGTCATACGATACGCAGTATTTT. Protein: CASSDSAVSYDTQYF.